This TCR beta chain was profiled in a study of shared clonotypes between healthy human individuals. General observations from the study: Generally, estimated richness proved larger in naive subsets than it did in memory subsets. It was observed that about 5% of naive CD4 clonotypes were shared across several donors.

The authors distributed each subset's genomic DNA evenly over several immunoSEQ plates. Produced via immunoSEQ multiplex PCR; TCRdb's table is partial and in-frame only. The sample consists of over a million clones, around 95% of them appearing once. This CDR3 is built from 13 residues. Trimming stripped 5 bases from V and 6 bases from J, with 13 bases between. Germline values: CDR1 SGHNT, CDR2 YYREEE (reference sequence). On this clone itself: Its antigen is not identified.

The sequence derives from a young man in good health. Sequencing was carried out using naive CD4+ T cells sorted from blood. Subset defined: CD45RA+ positively selected. The chain uses TRBV5-4 and TRBJ2-3, with a weak D call TRBD2 (5 bases). The CDR3 region is CASSLYTGDTQYF. The CDR3 bases are TGTGCCAGCAGTCTGTACACGGGGGATACGCAGTATTTT. The entire variable domain, with the rest obtained from reference TRBV5-4 and TRBJ2-3, is as follows: ETGVTQSPTHLIKTRGQQVTLRCSSQSGHNTVSWYQQALGQGPQFIFQYYREEENGRGNFPPRFSGLQFPNYSSELNVNALELDDSALYLCASSLYTGDTQYFGPGTRLTVL.